A selection of T cell receptor beta chains follows, all from one sample in a study of response to subunit inactivated influenza vaccine. TCRdb used MiXCR to reprocess the RT-PCR reads, holding one entry per CDR3 protein. The data hold just under 550,000 distinct CDR3 sequences, with roughly 25% observed a single time. The same sample was also used in a study of T cells expressing NK-cell markers.

The sequencing here drew on CD4+ T cells sorted from PBMCs, taken approximately 13 days after vaccination. Receptors were obtained from a man aged 45-60 years who received an inactivated influenza vaccine. The CDR3 runs from the conserved cysteine through the conserved F or W. A D gene is named only where the DNA matches it firmly. Rows may omit the clone size; those that give it use once, few, many or a size class.

>few|TRBJ2-1|TRBD2|TRBV10-3
CAITGTSGGDEQFF
TGTGCCATCACCGGGACTAGCGGGGGTGATGAGCAGTTCTTC
>.|TRBJ2-4|.|TRBV7-4
CASSPRYPSAAKNIQYF
TGTGCCAGCAGCCCCCGGTACCCTAGCGCCGCCAAAAACATTCAGTACTTC
>.|TRBJ2-7|TRBD1|TRBV5-5
CASSWPLIGQVPYEQYF
TGTGCCAGCAGCTGGCCCCTTATTGGACAGGTTCCCTACGAGCAGTACTTC
>once|TRBJ2-3|TRBD1|TRBV5-1
CASSTDRVVTDTQYF
TGCGCCAGCAGCACGGACAGGGTGGTGACAGATACGCAGTATTTT
>few|TRBJ2-4|.|TRBV4-3
CASSQEGQGPLNIQYF
TGCGCCAGCAGCCAAGAGGGCCAAGGGCCTCTAAACATTCAGTACTTC
>.|TRBJ2-7|.|TRBV7-9
CASSLAGEPEQYF
TGTGCCAGCAGCTTAGCGGGAGAACCCGAGCAGTACTTC
>few|TRBJ2-7|.|TRBV7-2
CASSLISVGGEQYF
TGTGCCAGCAGCTTAATCTCTGTGGGAGGAGAGCAGTACTTC
>.|TRBJ1-5|.|TRBV7-2
CASSLMRGAPNQPQHF
TGTGCCAGCAGCTTAATGCGGGGGGCGCCGAATCAGCCCCAGCATTTT
>many|TRBJ2-5|.|TRBV5-1
CASSLAGTGETQYF
TGCGCCAGCAGCTTGGCCGGGACGGGGGAGACCCAGTACTTC
>few|TRBJ2-7|.|TRBV5-1
CASSLDRIYEQYF
TGCGCCAGCAGCTTGGACAGGATCTACGAGCAGTACTTC
>.|TRBJ1-5|.|TRBV4-1
CASSQDSSSNQPQHF
TGCGCCAGCAGCCAAGATTCGAGTAGCAATCAGCCCCAGCATTTT
>.|TRBJ2-5|.|TRBV6-2/TRBV6-3
CATRKLSETQYF
TGTGCCACACGGAAGCTGTCGGAGACCCAGTACTTC
>few|TRBJ2-7|.|TRBV19
CASSPGRLAYEQYF
TGTGCCAGTAGTCCAGGGAGACTCGCCTACGAGCAGTACTTC
>few|TRBJ1-2|.|TRBV6-6
CASRDPGSGGYTF
TGTGCCAGCAGAGACCCCGGGAGTGGTGGCTACACCTTC
>.|TRBJ2-7|.|TRBV18
CASSPQNRFYEQYF
TGTGCCAGCTCACCTCAAAACAGGTTTTACGAGCAGTACTTC
>few|TRBJ2-7|.|TRBV6-2/TRBV6-3
CASSRIYEQYF
TGTGCCAGCAGTCGCATCTACGAGCAGTACTTC
>.|TRBJ2-5|.|TRBV30
CAWSVTGLQETQYF
TGTGCCTGGAGTGTCACGGGGTTACAAGAGACCCAGTACTTC
>few|TRBJ2-5|.|TRBV12-3/TRBV12-4
CASSSTVQETQYF
TGTGCCAGCAGTTCGACAGTCCAAGAGACCCAGTACTTC
>.|TRBJ2-7|TRBD1|TRBV10-3
CAISARDRGPVEQYF
TGTGCCATCAGTGCCCGGGACAGGGGGCCCGTCGAGCAGTACTTC
>few|TRBJ1-4|.|TRBV6-2/TRBV6-3
CASTLHRGSTNEKLFF
TGTGCCAGCACCCTACACCGGGGTTCGACTAATGAAAAACTGTTTTTT
>.|TRBJ2-2|.|TRBV7-2
CASSKFGRNTGELFF
TGTGCCAGCAGCAAATTCGGCAGGAACACCGGGGAGCTGTTTTTT
>.|TRBJ2-2|TRBD2|TRBV7-9
CASSSSGTRTGELFF
TGTGCCAGCAGCTCATCCGGGACTAGGACCGGGGAGCTGTTTTTT
>few|TRBJ2-2|.|TRBV24-1
CATSPLGTGELFF
TGTGCCACCAGCCCCCTTGGCACCGGGGAGCTGTTTTTT
>.|TRBJ1-3|TRBD1|TRBV20-1
CSARMQTGGNTIYF
TGCAGTGCTAGGATGCAAACAGGGGGGAACACCATATATTTT
>few|TRBJ2-5|TRBD1|TRBV19
CASSMGQGVETQYF
TGTGCCAGTAGTATGGGACAGGGGGTAGAGACCCAGTACTTC
>.|TRBJ2-5|.|TRBV5-4
CASSFARTGETQYF
TGTGCCAGCAGCTTTGCTAGAACGGGGGAGACCCAGTACTTC
>.|TRBJ2-1|TRBD2|TRBV20-1
CSASLGGVYNEQFF
TGCAGTGCTAGCCTCGGGGGGGTGTACAATGAGCAGTTCTTC
>few|TRBJ1-1|.|TRBV29-1
CSVEAGTRTEAFF
TGCAGCGTTGAAGCAGGAACCCGAACTGAAGCTTTCTTT
>few|TRBJ2-7|.|TRBV29-1
CSVVTDPSYEQYF
TGCAGCGTTGTCACAGATCCATCCTACGAGCAGTACTTC
>many|TRBJ2-5|.|TRBV7-2
CASSLERQTQYF
TGTGCCAGCAGCTTAGAGCGGCAGACCCAGTACTTC
>.|TRBJ1-1|.|TRBV7-9
CASSWVETEAFF
TGTGCCAGCAGCTGGGTGGAAACTGAAGCTTTCTTT
>few|TRBJ2-2|.|TRBV28
CASSGLLEWTGELFF
TGTGCCAGCAGTGGCCTATTGGAGTGGACCGGGGAGCTGTTTTTT
>.|TRBJ2-7|TRBD2|TRBV5-6
CASSLIYGTNEQYF
TGTGCCAGCAGCTTAATCTACGGGACTAACGAGCAGTACTTC
>many|TRBJ1-1|.|TRBV25-1
CASSEQGGTTEAFF
TGTGCCAGCAGTGAGCAGGGAGGAACCACTGAAGCTTTCTTT
>few|TRBJ1-4|TRBD1|TRBV5-1
CASSLGQGANKLFF
TGCGCCAGCAGCTTGGGACAGGGGGCGAACAAACTGTTTTTT
>.|TRBJ2-5|TRBD2|TRBV4-1
CASSPRSFKRERRETQYF
TGCGCCAGCAGCCCCCGAAGTTTCAAGCGGGAGAGGCGAGAGACCCAGTACTTC
>few|TRBJ2-3|TRBD2|TRBV12-3/TRBV12-4
CASSLAGAGVVTQYF
TGTGCCAGCAGTTTAGCAGGAGCGGGGGTTGTTACGCAGTATTTT
>many|TRBJ2-7|.|TRBV7-8
CASSPTRLADNYEQYF
TGTGCCAGCAGCCCCACAAGATTAGCGGATAACTACGAGCAGTACTTC
>many|TRBJ1-2|.|TRBV10-3
CAISTTGFYGYTF
TGTGCCATCAGTACCACAGGGTTCTATGGCTACACCTTC
>.|TRBJ2-1|.|TRBV25-1
CASRRAGDNNEQFF
TGTGCCAGCAGGAGGGCAGGGGATAACAATGAGCAGTTCTTC
>few|TRBJ1-1|.|TRBV3-1
CASSQEMVSGNEAFF
TGTGCCAGCAGCCAAGAAATGGTGAGCGGCAATGAAGCTTTCTTT
>.|TRBJ2-7|.|TRBV2
CASSEFGTGADQRYF
.
>few|TRBJ2-7|TRBD2|TRBV20-1
CSATRLAGVYEQYF
TGCAGTGCTACGAGACTAGCGGGAGTCTACGAGCAGTACTTC
>few|TRBJ1-5|TRBD1|TRBV5-6
CASSWGQGNNQPQHF
TGTGCCAGCAGCTGGGGACAGGGAAACAATCAGCCCCAGCATTTT
>few|TRBJ2-2|TRBD2|TRBV20-1
CSARRGSGRPGELFF
TGCAGTGCTAGGCGAGGTAGCGGGAGGCCCGGGGAGCTGTTTTTT
>.|TRBJ2-7|.|TRBV10-3
CAISEDRAEQYF
TGTGCCATCAGTGAGGATAGGGCCGAGCAGTACTTC
>.|TRBJ2-1|.|TRBV11-3
CASSLGGQWEDEQFF
TGTGCCAGCAGCTTAGGGGGACAATGGGAGGATGAGCAGTTCTTC
>.|TRBJ1-4|.|TRBV5-1
CASSLTSATNEKLFF
TGCGCCAGCAGCTTGACCAGTGCAACTAATGAAAAACTGTTTTTT